Below, 26 T cell receptor beta chains from the same sample are listed, as sequenced in a study of T cells after somatic rescue of genetic block. Repertoires were generated with immunoSEQ multiplex PCR, while TCRdb's copy carries only in-frame clones and drops some. The data show approximately 110,000 clones, about 89% seen once. Sample: peripheral blood mononuclear cells (PBMCs). The receptors were sampled from a woman between 18 and 29 years old.

The chain employs TRBV7-8 and TRBJ2-3; D is undetermined. V lost 5 bases, J lost 2 bases, and 5 bases lay in between. In germline, CDR1 is SGHVS, CDR2 FQNEAQ. This CDR3 region has 12 residues. The CDR3 coding sequence is TGTGCCAGCAGCCCACACACAGATACGCAGTATTTT. Its translation: CASSPHTDTQYF.

The rearrangement uses TRBV28 and TRBJ2-1, with 9 bases fitting TRBD2. V lost 2 bases, J lost 0 bases, and 5 bases stayed unmatched. This CDR3 is built from 17 residues. From germline, CDR1 is MDHEN and CDR2 SYDVKM. CDR3 in amino acids: CASSLAVAGDSYNEQFF. The CDR3 DNA follows: TGTGCCAGCAGTTTAGCCGTAGCGGGGGACTCCTACAATGAGCAGTTCTTC.

The genes are TRBV7-2 and TRBJ2-1; tentatively, D is TRBD1 (5 bases). Deletions cut 5 bases from V and 0 bases from J, with 11 bases between. The CDR3 covers 15 residues. Germline lookup yields CDR1 SGHTA and CDR2 FQGNSA. The CDR3 spells CASSKQESSYNEQFF. The CDR3 nucleotides read TGTGCCAGCAGCAAACAGGAGAGCTCCTACAATGAGCAGTTCTTC.

The chain joins TRBV5-1 to TRBJ1-3; possibly TRBD1 for D (6 bases). There are 16 residues in the CDR3. CDR1 is SGHRS, CDR2 YFSETQ, per germline. Between the trimmed V and J ends, which lost 7 bases and 1 base, there was a span of 18 bases. CDR3 DNA sequence: TGCGCCAGCGGGGAACAGGGCTCCTATTCTGGAAACACCATATATTTT. The encoded protein is CASGEQGSYSGNTIYF.

V gene TRBV9 combines with J gene TRBJ1-3; 12 bases map to TRBD1. The V and J ends lost 0 bases and 5 bases, in that order; junction bases with no gene match: 6. Per germline, CDR1 SGDLS and CDR2 YYNGEE. The CDR3 loop spans 17 amino acids. This CDR3 reads CASSVGPGQGARNTIYF. The DNA of the CDR3 is TGTGCCAGCAGCGTAGGTCCGGGACAGGGGGCACGAAACACCATATATTTT.

This clone came up once. Its ends do not fully match the called genes, so a read error is possible. The rearrangement uses TRBV7-8 and TRBJ1-2; 10 positions agree with TRBD1. This CDR3 has 18 amino acids. The germline V gene encodes CDR1 SGHVS and CDR2 FQNEAQ. This CDR3 reads CASSPAAGTGAVNHGYTF. The DNA for the CDR3 is TGTGCCAGCAGCCCTGCTGCCGGGACAGGGGCTGTTAACCATGGCTACACCTTC. The full variable domain, its missing parts supplied by reference TRBV7-8 and TRBJ1-2, is GAGVSQSPRYKVAKRGQDVALRCDPISGHVSLFWYQQALGQGPEFLTYFQNEAQLDKSGLPSDRFFAERPEGSVSTLKIQRTQQEDSAVYLCASSPAAGTGAVNHGYTFGSGTRLTVV.

V and J are TRBV18 and TRBJ2-6; D call uncertain. Germline V lookup: CDR1 KGHSH, CDR2 LQKENI. V was cut by 3 bases and J by 4 bases, with 7 bases left in between. This CDR3 region has 14 residues. The CDR3 DNA reads TGTGCCAGCTCACCGTCTACCGGGGCCAACGTCCTGACTTTC. Translation: CASSPSTGANVLTF.

Only one count was recorded for this clone. Germline is not matched at one junction end, which may reflect a read error. The V call is TRBV5-4, the J call TRBJ1-1; 11 bases fit TRBD1. The CDR3 is 17 amino acids. Germline assignment: CDR1 SGHNT and CDR2 YYREEE (reference sequence). The CDR3 here is CASRLGQGVSMNTEAFF. DNA of the CDR3: TGTGCCAGCAGGTTGGGACAGGGGGTGTCCATGAACACTGAAGCTTTCTTT.

This clone has just one count. The chain has TRBV4-1 and TRBJ2-7, with D tentatively TRBD1 or TRBD2 (6 bases each). The CDR3 covers 16 residues. Germline CDR1 MGHRA, CDR2 YSYEKL. Between the trimmed V and J ends, which lost 0 bases and 5 bases, there was a span of 17 bases. This CDR3 reads CASSQDLGGGRNEQYF. The CDR3 DNA follows: TGCGCCAGCAGCCAAGATTTAGGAGGGGGGAGGAACGAGCAGTACTTC.

CDR3 sequence reads: CASSSGTGPSYEQYF. The CDR3, as DNA: TGTGCCAGCAGCAGCGGGACAGGACCCTCCTACGAGCAGTACTTC. V and J are TRBV9 and TRBJ2-7, with D maybe TRBD1 (8 bases). V gave up 4 bases and J gave up 0 bases, with 14 bases separating them. Per germline, CDR1 SGDLS and CDR2 YYNGEE. The CDR3 totals 15 residues.

This sequence joins TRBV7-7 and TRBJ2-2, with 9 bases identical to TRBD1. V dropped 5 bases and J dropped 4; count of bases not matched to a gene: 5. Germline V gene sequence: CDR1 SSHAT, CDR2 FNYEAQ (reference sequence). This CDR3 is 15 amino acids long. CDR3 coding DNA: TGTGCCAGCAGCCCGGGACAGGGCCTCACCGGGGAGCTGTTTTTT. Its protein is CASSPGQGLTGELFF.

The V call is TRBV7-2, the J call TRBJ2-7; D might be TRBD1 (5 bases). V lost 4 bases, J lost 4 bases, and 14 bases lay in between. CDR1 is SGHTA, CDR2 FQGNSA, per germline. This CDR3 comprises 14 residues. CDR3 DNA sequence: TGTGCCAGCAGCTCGCCAGGGTGGGATTACGAGCAGTACTTC. Protein product: CASSSPGWDYEQYF. The whole variable domain, remainder taken from reference TRBV7-2 and TRBJ2-7, is GAGVSQSPSNKVTEKGKDVELRCDPISGHTALYWYRQSLGQGLEFLIYFQGNSAPDKSGLPSDRFSAERTGGSVSTLTIQRTQQEDSAVYLCASSSPGWDYEQYFGPGTRLTVT.

This rearrangement joins TRBV6-6 to TRBJ1-4; TRBD1 agrees at 11 bases. The ends lost 6 bases at V and 8 bases at J; junction bases unmatched: 2. The CDR3 contains 13 residues. Germline V CDR1 and CDR2: MNHNY, SVGAGI (reference sequence). As DNA, the CDR3 is TGTGCCAGCAGGAGGACAGGGGGCGAAAAACTGTTTTTT. This sequence encodes CASRRTGGEKLFF.

The chain has TRBV6-1 and TRBJ1-3, with unresolved D. Trimming took 7 bases from V and 1 from J, leaving 8 bases between them. Germline V gene lookup returns CDR1 MNHNS and CDR2 SASEGT. The CDR3 covers 13 residues. CDR3 nucleotide sequence: TGTGCCAGCACGGAGAGGTCTGGAAACACCATATATTTT. This codes for CASTERSGNTIYF.

The rearrangement links TRBV2 to TRBJ2-1; 9 bases fit TRBD2. Per germline, CDR1 SNHLY and CDR2 FYNNEI. The CDR3 is 16 amino acids. V shed 8 bases and J 7 bases; nucleotides not matched to a gene: 15. The CDR3 region is CASLFGGRGGTNEQFF. The CDR3 DNA sequence: TGTGCCAGCCTCTTTGGCGGGCGGGGGGGAACTAATGAGCAGTTCTTC.

The rearrangement links TRBV9 to TRBJ2-1; 13 bases are shared with TRBD2. J lost 6 bases, V lost 5 bases, and 8 bases had no gene match. Germline CDR1 is SGDLS and CDR2 is YYNGEE. This CDR3 comprises 16 residues. CDR3 coding DNA: TGTGCCAGCAGAGCCAGTACTAGCGGGGGGGCCAATGAGCAGTTCTTC. It yields the protein CASRASTSGGANEQFF.

The chain has TRBV2 and TRBJ1-2; perhaps TRBD1 as D (5 bases). The CDR3 length is 15 residues. Germline V lookup: CDR1 SNHLY, CDR2 FYNNEI. V lost 3 bases, J lost 4 bases, and 15 bases lay in between. The CDR3 sequence is CASSEPGQGGYGYTF. In DNA form, the CDR3 reads TGTGCCAGCAGTGAGCCCGGGCAGGGCGGCTATGGCTACACCTTC.

The genes are TRBV15 and TRBJ2-1, with TRBD2 matching 12 bases. This CDR3 is built from 17 residues. Germline values: CDR1 LNHNV, CDR2 YYDKDF (reference sequence). The J segment lost 6 bases and the V segment lost 0 bases, leaving 6 bases of the junction unmatched. CDR3 amino acids: CATSRDLAGGPGNEQFF. The DNA of the CDR3 is TGTGCCACCAGCAGAGACCTAGCGGGGGGGCCTGGCAATGAGCAGTTCTTC.

The genes are TRBV7-2 and TRBJ2-3; D is perhaps TRBD1 (6 bases). V was clipped by 2 bases and J by 6 bases, with 12 bases between them. Germline V gene sequence: CDR1 SGHTA, CDR2 FQGNSA. The CDR3 is 14 residues long. In DNA form, the CDR3 reads TGTGCCAGCAGCTTACTCAGGGGTTCCGATACGCAGTATTTT. Protein sequence: CASSLLRGSDTQYF.

CDR3 residues: CASSQTGGSYEQYF. The CDR3 nucleotides read TGTGCCAGCAGCCAGACAGGGGGCAGCTACGAGCAGTACTTC. The chain links TRBV11-2 to TRBJ2-7; 10 bases line up with TRBD1. The junction had 4 bases not matched to a gene; V was cut back by 5 bases and J by 3 bases. Germline V gives CDR1 SGHAT, CDR2 FQNNGV. The CDR3 extends over 14 amino acids. The full variable domain, in which reference TRBV11-2 and TRBJ2-7 provide the parts outside the CDR3, is EAGVAQSPRYKIIEKRQSVAFWCNPISGHATLYWYQQILGQGPKLLIQFQNNGVVDDSQLPKDRFSAERLKGVDSTLKIQPAKLEDSAVYLCASSQTGGSYEQYFGPGTRLTVT.

The rearrangement joins TRBV6-5 to TRBJ2-7; D gene unclear. CDR1 MNHEY and CDR2 SVGAGI come from the germline V gene. The germline V and J ends were trimmed by 0 bases and 6 bases, with 9 bases remaining between them. The CDR3 runs 13 residues. CDR3 sequence: CASSYSSRVEQYF. CDR3 nucleotide sequence: TGTGCCAGCAGTTACTCGAGTAGGGTCGAGCAGTACTTC.

The chain links TRBV6-1 to TRBJ2-1; D is tentatively TRBD1 or TRBD2 (5 bases each). The V end was cut by 10 bases, the J end by 5 bases, with 18 bases between. The length of the CDR3 is 14 residues. The germline V gene encodes CDR1 MNHNS and CDR2 SASEGT. This CDR3 is CATEEGQPNNEQFF. For the CDR3, the DNA is TGTGCCACCGAAGAGGGGCAGCCAAACAATGAGCAGTTCTTC.

This clone showed up just a few times. The gene calls are TRBV2 and TRBJ1-2, with a possible D match to TRBD1 (6 bases). This CDR3 is built from 12 residues. V dropped 6 bases and J dropped 9 bases, with 14 bases sitting between them. Germline-derived CDR1 and CDR2 are SNHLY and FYNNEI. CDR3 sequence reads: CASRTGAGSYTF. CDR3 nucleotides: TGTGCCAGCAGGACAGGCGCAGGAAGCTACACCTTC.

For the CDR3, the DNA is TGTGCCAGTAGTAACACAGGGCGTGGGTCGAAGACTGAAGCTTTCTTT. It is translated as CASSNTGRGSKTEAFF. The chain has TRBV19 and TRBJ1-1; TRBD1 might be the D (6 bases). CDR1 and CDR2 from the germline V gene are LNHDA and SQIVND (reference sequence). There are 16 residues in the CDR3. V was clipped by 4 bases and J by 5 bases, with 20 bases between them.

Details on this clone: The sample carries other DNA sequences with the same CDR3. V usage is TRBV28 and J usage is TRBJ2-7; D may be TRBD1 (6 bases). Trimming removed 2 bases at V and 2 bases at J, with 7 bases between. The CDR3 spans 13 residues. CDR1 is MDHEN and CDR2 is SYDVKM in the germline V gene. This chain's CDR3 is CASSLTGPYEQYF. CDR3 bases: TGTGCCAGCAGTTTAACAGGGCCCTACGAGCAGTACTTC.

The chain has TRBV19 and TRBJ2-2; D gene uncertain. The CDR3 loop spans 11 amino acids. Germline V gives CDR1 LNHDA, CDR2 SQIVND (reference sequence). The V and J ends lost 8 bases and 5 bases respectively, with 6 bases between them. The CDR3 loop is CASVGTGELFF. The CDR3 region has the DNA TGTGCCAGTGTGGGTACCGGGGAGCTGTTTTTT.